Given below is one TCR beta chain in context. Its specific antigen is unknown. Base qualities are not recorded, but no much larger clone differs from it by a single base. Trimming removed 4 bases from V and 0 bases from J, leaving 13 bases between the germline ends. Taken from the germline V gene (reference sequence), the CDR1 and CDR2 loops are LGHDT and YNNKEL. The CDR3 measures 16 amino acids from cysteine to phenylalanine. Only the CDR3 DNA stays, 48 bases, in frame from base 1. The sample comes from a study of post-analysis software for immune sequencing data (dated by TCRdb to between 2015 and 2017). Describing the broader study: Recorded disease courses included relapsing-remitting, secondary progressive and progressive-relapsing multiple sclerosis, with some patients lacking subtype annotation. The multiple sclerosis patient repertoires were compared with about a dozen previously published healthy control repertoires from donors aged about 6 to 26 years. A subset of samples was prepared in parallel using single-end sample barcoding, then pooled and co-amplified after Illumina adapter ligation.

Findings and caveats that apply to the study as a whole: Significantly lower normalized Chao1 diversity was found in multiple sclerosis patients than in controls, suggesting substantial peripheral T-cell clonal expansion. The control group was slightly older than the multiple sclerosis patient group. When samples were clustered directly using the F measure, samples prepared in the same batch co-clustered strongly, which prompted a batch-effect correction. Patients showed significantly higher frequencies than controls for a handful of TRBV segments, among them TRBV5-6, TRBV5-1 and TRBV20-1.

Libraries were made using PCR. Sequencing instrument: Illumina HiSeq 2500. Unique molecular identifiers were incorporated into TCR beta cDNA libraries to reduce PCR and sequencing biases. About 500,000 cDNA molecules were obtained for every 1 to 10 million input T cells, so each molecule roughly corresponded to one T cell. Patient libraries were prepared and sequenced with the same protocol used for the earlier healthy control dataset. Samples belonging to the same batch were prepared together, multiplexed and sequenced on a shared HiSeq lane. The authors processed their data as follows. Raw barcoded reads were processed with MIGEC, discarding single-read molecular identifier groups before consensus assembly and CDR3 extraction. VDJtools was used for post-analysis of the clonotype tables, and diversity was normalized by down-sampling every dataset to the size of the smallest sample. To correct batch-related cross-sample contamination, repertoire overlap clustering matched CDR3 amino acid sequences but not nucleotide sequences. In-frame beta chains were kept once TCRdb had trimmed the public reads at Q25 with fastp and called clones with MiXCR. Under each unique CDR3 protein, matching rows form one entry showing the most common genes and DNA. The V and J calls come from TCRdb's annotation, not from the publication. This sample is represented by about 200,000 distinct CDR3 sequences; over 25% of them were singletons. About 3.4% of the sample comes from the top ten.

TCR beta repertoires were profiled from peripheral blood of about a dozen young patients with multiple sclerosis to demonstrate the VDJtools post-analysis software. The patients with multiple sclerosis were children and adolescents between 6 and 15 years of age. The TCR originated in a girl younger than 18 with multiple sclerosis. The sample consisted of blood. The chain is encoded by TRBV3-1 joined to TRBJ2-1; TRBD2 could be the D gene, as 6 bases match. The CDR3 reads as follows: CASSRLGGISYNEQFF. The nucleotide sequence is TGTGCCAGCAGCCGCCTCGGCGGGATCTCCTACAATGAGCAGTTCTTC.